The next 8 T cell receptor beta chains were all read from a single sample in a study of blood T cells in healthy people across ages. Alongside a J-beta primer mix, a sample-barcoded 5' primer served in a second PCR lasting about 7 to 11 cycles. TCRdb passed the 5' RACE reads through MiXCR, listing each CDR3 protein once. Here the sample spans about 1.4 million distinct CDR3 sequences, roughly 60% being singletons. The source material was blood. These receptors came from a young man in good health.

The genes are TRBV12-3 or TRBV12-4 and TRBJ2-1, with 7 bases lining up with TRBD1. The assigned J gene may be wrong: the sequence end matches TRBJ2-7 better. This CDR3 is 12 amino acids long. The CDR3 loop reads CAVRGQTYEQYF. CDR3 DNA sequence: TGTGCCGTTAGGGGACAGACCTACGAGCAGTACTTC.

The V gene is TRBV25-1, the J gene TRBJ2-7, with D possibly being TRBD1 or TRBD2 (6 bases each). CDR1 MGHDK and CDR2 SYGVNS come from the germline V gene. There are 12 residues in the CDR3. The V and J ends lost 7 bases and 7 bases respectively, with 14 bases between them. CDR3 nucleotides: TGTGCCAGCAACCCAGGGGCGGGAGAGCAGTACTTC. This gives the protein CASNPGAGEQYF.

V usage is TRBV5-4 and J usage is TRBJ1-1; D is uncertain. Germline V gene lookup returns CDR1 SGHNT and CDR2 YYREEE (reference sequence). This CDR3 spans 14 amino acids. Trimming took 2 bases from V and 11 from J, leaving 19 bases between them. The CDR3 bases are TGTGCCAGCAGCTTCGGTCCTCCCCCAATTCGTGCTTTCTTT. Protein sequence: CASSFGPPPIRAFF.

This clonotype appeared a few times. The CDR3 loop is CASSDQGYGYGYTF. The CDR3 DNA reads as TGTGCCAGCAGTGACCAGGGTTACGGCTATGGCTACACCTTC. This rearrangement joins TRBV6-6 to TRBJ1-2; D might be TRBD1 (5 bases). Germline V gene data show CDR1 as MNHNY and CDR2 as SVGAGI (reference sequence). CDR3 size: 14 residues. Trimming stripped 5 bases from V and 4 bases from J, with 14 bases between.

This clonotype occurred once. The chain recombines TRBV4-1 with TRBJ2-5; D remains ambiguous. This CDR3 region has 11 residues. V lost 2 bases and J lost 11, with 9 bases in between. Germline CDR1 is MGHRA and CDR2 is YSYEKL. The CDR3 DNA is TGCGCCAGCAGCCAAAACCGGCAGCAGTACTTC. Protein: CASSQNRQQYF.

The chain links TRBV20-1 to TRBJ1-1; weak D call: TRBD1 (6 bases). The CDR3 has 16 residues. The V end lost 0 bases, the J end lost 5 bases, and 19 bases lay between the germline ends. Germline assignment: CDR1 DFQATT and CDR2 SNEGSKA (reference sequence). CDR3 loop: CSARDRGAGWMTEAFF. CDR3 bases: TGCAGTGCTAGAGATCGGGGGGCGGGTTGGATGACTGAAGCTTTCTTT.

The chain employs TRBV3-1 and TRBJ1-3; TRBD1 is a possible D gene (6 bases). From germline, CDR1 is LGHDT and CDR2 YNNKEL (reference sequence). V shed 0 bases and J shed 0 bases, with 9 bases lying between them. The CDR3 spans 16 residues. DNA for the CDR3: TGTGCCAGCAGCCAAGATAGGGGGTACTCTGGAAACACCATATATTTT. Translation gives CASSQDRGYSGNTIYF.

This clonotype was counted only a few times. V usage is TRBV20-1 and J usage is TRBJ2-5, with 8 bases that match TRBD1. Germline V lookup: CDR1 DFQATT, CDR2 SNEGSKA (reference sequence). The V gene end was trimmed by 4 bases and the J gene end by 4 bases; junction bases not matched to a gene: 11. CDR3 length: 15 amino acids. This chain's CDR3 is CSATSGQGAGETQYF. The CDR3 nucleotides are TGCAGTGCTACCTCCGGACAGGGCGCGGGAGAGACCCAGTACTTC.